This T cell receptor beta chain was profiled in a study of blood T cell repertoires in COVID-19. Across the study: Material from acute and convalescent COVID-19 was sourced from the United States, Italy and Spain. From T cells, B-cell-depleted T cells, or PBMCs came the material, which was cDNA or gDNA.

Assay used: immunoSEQ multiplex PCR; TCRdb lists only in-frame clones, some missing. The table shows about 69,000 clones, with around 89% occurring only once. The TCR originated in a man aged 50-60 years with acute or convalescent COVID-19. The sample consisted of peripheral blood.

CDR3 sequence: CASSQGRPGGRTGELFF. The CDR3 DNA is TGTGCCAGCAGCCAAGGCCGTCCTGGCGGGAGGACCGGGGAGCTGTTTTTT. V and J are TRBV3-1 (or the pseudogene TRBV3-2) and TRBJ2-2, with TRBD2 matching 8 bases. The V gene end was trimmed by 1 base and the J gene end by 5 bases; junction bases not matched to a gene: 9. CDR1 is LGHDT, CDR2 YNNKEL, per germline (reference sequence). The CDR3 has 17 residues.